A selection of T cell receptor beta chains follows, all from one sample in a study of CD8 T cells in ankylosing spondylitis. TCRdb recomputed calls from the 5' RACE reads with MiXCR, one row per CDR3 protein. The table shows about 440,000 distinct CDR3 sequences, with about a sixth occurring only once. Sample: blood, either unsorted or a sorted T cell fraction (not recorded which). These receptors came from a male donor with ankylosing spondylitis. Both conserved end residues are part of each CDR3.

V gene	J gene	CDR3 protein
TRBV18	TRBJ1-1	CASSPPGEGTEAFF
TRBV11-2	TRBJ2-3	CASSLGGPGTGKVTDTQYF
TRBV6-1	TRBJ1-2	CASRTDGGDGYTF
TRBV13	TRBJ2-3	CASSFSDEDTQYF
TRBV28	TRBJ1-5	CASSLVDSSNQPQHF
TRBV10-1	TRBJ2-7	CASSDQGRKEQYF
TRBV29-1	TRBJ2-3	CSVRRDRVTDTQYF
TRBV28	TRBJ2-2	CASMVQNTGELFF
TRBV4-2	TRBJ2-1	CASSQERRPYNEQFF
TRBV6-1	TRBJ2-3	CASSPTTSGTADTQYF
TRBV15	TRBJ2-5	CATSGEGTSGLYQETQYF